This entry lists 26 T cell receptor beta chains sequenced from one sample in a study. From the RT-PCR reads, TCRdb called clonotypes with MiXCR, one entry per CDR3 protein. The sample contains approximately 720,000 distinct CDR3 sequences, approximately 15% of which appear only once. Sequenced: memory CD4+ T cells from blood. All receptors derive from a female donor in good health, serving as a healthy control.

This clonotype was picked up many times. The rearrangement joins TRBV29-1 to TRBJ2-1, with D possibly TRBD2 on 6 matching bases. CDR3 length: 13 amino acids. Trimming stripped 3 bases from V and 5 bases from J, with 11 bases between. Germline values: CDR1 SQVTM, CDR2 ANQGSEA. The DNA of the CDR3 is TGCAGCGTTGACTCCCGCGGGGACAATGAGCAGTTCTTC. Protein sequence: CSVDSRGDNEQFF.

This clonotype was recorded many times. The CDR3 region is CASSYGVKTYEQYF. CDR3 in DNA: TGTGCCAGCAGTTACGGGGTAAAGACCTACGAGCAGTACTTC. This chain connects TRBV6-6 to TRBJ2-7, with D unclear. Germline CDR1 reads MNHNY; CDR2 reads SVGAGI (reference sequence). Trimming took 2 bases from V and 2 from J, leaving 10 bases between them. The CDR3 contains 14 residues.

The DNA for the CDR3 is TGTGCCAGCAGTTTCCACCATGCGCGGGAAGAGACCCAGTACTTC. Its translation is CASSFHHAREETQYF. The chain couples TRBV27 to TRBJ2-5; D perhaps matches TRBD2 (5 bases). Germline CDR1 is MNHEY and CDR2 is SMNVEV (reference sequence). This CDR3 has 15 amino acids. The V gene lost 3 bases and the J gene lost 3 bases, with 14 bases spanning the gap.

This rearrangement joins TRBV4-2 to TRBJ1-5, with 7 bases identical to TRBD1. CDR3 length: 15 residues. The ends lost 4 bases at V and 7 bases at J; junction bases unmatched: 10. The germline V gene encodes CDR1 LGHNA and CDR2 YNFKEQ. The CDR3 DNA reads as TGTGCCAGCAGCCTGCAGACAGGGCCCGAACAGCCCCAGCATTTT. Its translation: CASSLQTGPEQPQHF.

The chain employs TRBV2 and TRBJ1-1; possibly TRBD1 for D (5 bases). Trimming cost V 6 bases and J 1 base, with 18 bases left between them. The CDR3 is 16 residues long. The germline V gene has CDR1 SNHLY and CDR2 FYNNEI. The CDR3: CASRSSSGAPNTEAFF. Here the CDR3 DNA reads TGTGCCAGCAGATCTTCGTCCGGGGCCCCGAACACTGAAGCTTTCTTT.

The chain employs TRBV5-1 and TRBJ2-7; 8 nucleotides line up with TRBD1. Germline assignment: CDR1 SGHRS and CDR2 YFSETQ. Unmatched junction bases numbered 12, after V lost 4 bases and J lost 6 bases. The CDR3 length is 15 residues. CDR3 DNA sequence: TGCGCCAGCAGCGGATCAAGGACAGGGTCCATCGAGCAGTACTTC. Translating it yields CASSGSRTGSIEQYF.

This clonotype has more than one count but fewer than ten. V usage is TRBV20-1 and J usage is TRBJ2-7; 7 nucleotides agree with TRBD1. Unmatched junction bases numbered 6, after V lost 3 bases and J lost 4 bases. This CDR3 region has 13 residues. Per germline, CDR1 DFQATT and CDR2 SNEGSKA (reference sequence). CDR3 coding DNA: TGCAGTGCTAGTTCCGACAGGGAGTACGAGCAGTACTTC. Residues: CSASSDREYEQYF.

The chain combines TRBV20-1 with TRBJ2-3; TRBD2 is a possible D gene (6 bases). V lost 1 base and J lost 5, with 16 bases in between. The germline V gene has CDR1 DFQATT and CDR2 SNEGSKA (reference sequence). This CDR3 contains 15 residues. The CDR3 DNA sequence: TGCAGTGCTAGAGGATGGGCGGGGCCGGGAGATACGCAGTATTTT. Amino acid sequence: CSARGWAGPGDTQYF.

On this clonotype: A much larger clone lies a single base off, so this may be a read error. The chain combines TRBV6-2 or TRBV6-3 with TRBJ2-5, with no clear D. CDR1 is MNHEY, CDR2 SVGEGT, per germline. The CDR3 contains 15 residues. The V end was cut by 6 bases, the J end by 11 bases, with 25 bases between. The CDR3 DNA follows: TGTGCCAGCAGATGGACCGAGAGCTCCTACAATGAGCAGTACTTC. This translates into CASRWTESSYNEQYF.

This clonotype was seen a few times. The genes are TRBV7-3 and TRBJ2-7; 10 positions match TRBD2. Germline CDR1 SGHTA, CDR2 FQGTGA. The CDR3 contains 14 residues. The junction had 7 bases not matched to a gene; V was cut back by 4 bases and J by 7 bases. CDR3 DNA sequence: TGTGCCAGCAGCTCCCGAGCGGGAGGGAGGGAGCAGTACTTC. It yields the protein CASSSRAGGREQYF.

This clonotype was counted a few times. V is TRBV7-8 and J is TRBJ2-1, with a possible D match to TRBD1 (5 bases). CDR1 is SGHVS, CDR2 FQNEAQ, per germline. Trimming left V 5 bases short and J 8 bases short, with 16 bases between. The CDR3 totals 14 residues. DNA of the CDR3: TGTGCCAGCAGCCTAGGGGCCAGGGTCGATGAGCAGTTCTTC. Its translation: CASSLGARVDEQFF. Drawing the rest from reference TRBV7-8 and TRBJ2-1, the complete variable domain is GAGVSQSPRYKVAKRGQDVALRCDPISGHVSLFWYQQALGQGPEFLTYFQNEAQLDKSGLPSDRFFAERPEGSVSTLKIQRTQQEDSAVYLCASSLGARVDEQFFGPGTRLTVL.

The table lists this clonotype with many counts. The chain is built from TRBV10-3 and TRBJ2-1; D is possibly TRBD1 (6 bases). Trimming pared 7 bases from V and 3 bases from J, leaving 7 bases between. This CDR3 is 12 amino acids long. The germline V gene has CDR1 ENHRY and CDR2 SYGVKD. CDR3 nucleotides: TGTGCCATCAAGGACAGCTACAATGAGCAGTTCTTC. Amino acid sequence: CAIKDSYNEQFF.

V is TRBV18 and J is TRBJ1-4; D may be TRBD1 (6 bases). V was pared by 2 bases and J by 8 bases, with 15 bases between. The CDR3 is 15 amino acids. CDR1 and CDR2 (germline): KGHSH, LQKENI. The CDR3 sequence is CASSPSGASGEKLFF. CDR3 coding DNA: TGTGCCAGCTCACCATCGGGGGCGTCTGGGGAAAAACTGTTTTTT.

Only one count was recorded for this clonotype. The chain combines TRBV9 with TRBJ2-6; 9 nucleotides align to TRBD2. Germline V lookup: CDR1 SGDLS, CDR2 YYNGEE. V trimming: 6 bases; J trimming: 4 bases; junction bases outside the gene matches: 8. CDR3 size: 16 residues. As DNA, the CDR3 is TGTGCCAGCAAGACTAGCGGAAACTCCGGGGCCAACGTCCTGACTTTC. It translates to CASKTSGNSGANVLTF.

The chain is built from TRBV2 and TRBJ1-2, with TRBD1 as a possible D gene (5 bases). Germline assignment: CDR1 SNHLY and CDR2 FYNNEI. V was trimmed by 4 bases and J by 3 bases, leaving 12 bases between them. The CDR3 is made up of 14 amino acids. In DNA, the CDR3 is TGTGCCAGCAGTGGACAGTCCTCGTACTATGGCTACACCTTC. Amino acids: CASSGQSSYYGYTF.

The rearrangement uses TRBV7-2 and TRBJ1-4; TRBD1 might be the D (5 bases). Per germline, CDR1 SGHTA and CDR2 FQGNSA. CDR3 length: 14 residues. V was shortened by 6 bases and J by 6 bases, with 14 bases between the two germline ends. As DNA, the CDR3 is TGTGCCAGCAGTACGCAGGGAGGGGATGAAAAACTGTTTTTT. Its protein is CASSTQGGDEKLFF.

This clonotype was seen only a few times. The chain combines TRBV4-1 with TRBJ2-5, with a weak D call TRBD1 (6 bases). The CDR3 has 15 amino acids. V gave up 4 bases and J gave up 2 bases, with 14 bases separating them. The germline V gene has CDR1 MGHRA and CDR2 YSYEKL. The CDR3 is CASSRRTEPQETQYF. The CDR3 region has the DNA TGCGCCAGCAGCCGAAGGACAGAACCACAAGAGACCCAGTACTTC.

The chain recombines TRBV7-2 with TRBJ2-1; no clear D. V dropped 5 bases and J dropped 5 bases, with 10 bases sitting between them. CDR3 size: 13 residues. The germline CDR1 and CDR2 sequences are SGHTA and FQGNSA. CDR3: CASSPGPNNEQFF. The DNA for the CDR3 is TGTGCCAGCAGCCCCGGGCCCAACAATGAGCAGTTCTTC.

In its sample, this clonotype was seen a few times. This chain joins TRBV6-6 and TRBJ1-1; the match to TRBD1 covers 11 bases. CDR1 and CDR2 from the germline V gene are MNHNY and SVGAGI (reference sequence). The CDR3 loop spans 16 amino acids. V was clipped by 6 bases and J by 1 base; unmatched bases: 7. The CDR3 DNA sequence: TGTGCCAGCAGCTTCGGGACAGGGGGATGGAACACTGAAGCTTTCTTT. Protein sequence: CASSFGTGGWNTEAFF.

In this sample, this clonotype turned up a few times. This sequence joins TRBV5-1 and TRBJ2-5, with D possibly matching TRBD1 (6 bases). This CDR3 region has 16 residues. Per the germline V gene, CDR1 is SGHRS and CDR2 is YFSETQ. V lost 0 bases and J lost 4, with 16 bases in between. CDR3 coding DNA: TGCGCCAGCAGCTTGGACAGGGTGGTCGGTGTAGAGACCCAGTACTTC. Amino acids: CASSLDRVVGVETQYF.

The genes are TRBV6-5 and TRBJ2-7, with 7 positions matching TRBD2. The germline V gene has CDR1 MNHEY and CDR2 SVGAGI. This CDR3 contains 16 residues. Trimming took 0 bases from V and 8 from J; bases not matched to a gene: 13. CDR3 in DNA: TGTGCCAGCAGTTACTCGAGGTGGCTAGCGGCGTACAAGCAGTACTTC. Translating it yields CASSYSRWLAAYKQYF.

In its sample, this clonotype was seen a few times. This sequence joins TRBV24-1 and TRBJ2-7; 8 bases are a match to TRBD1. Looked up from germline, CDR1 is KGHDR and CDR2 is SFDVKD. This CDR3 contains 13 residues. The junction had 6 bases not matched to a gene; V was cut back by 5 bases and J by 7 bases. The CDR3 reads CATSGTGLKEQYF. The DNA for the CDR3 is TGTGCCACCAGTGGGACAGGGCTGAAAGAGCAGTACTTC.

In this sample, this clonotype turned up many times. V is TRBV24-1 and J is TRBJ2-5, with D perhaps being TRBD1 or TRBD2 (5 bases each). V lost 4 bases and J lost 4, with 21 bases in between. Germline V gene lookup returns CDR1 KGHDR and CDR2 SFDVKD. CDR3 size: 17 residues. The CDR3 loop is CATSDLKTGQGRETQYF. CDR3 DNA: TGTGCCACCAGTGACCTTAAGACGGGGCAGGGACGAGAGACCCAGTACTTC.

This clonotype occurred once. CDR3 in DNA: TGTGCCAGCAGCGTAGCAGGGACAGGGGGTTATTGGAACACTGAAGCTTTCTTT. Its translation is CASSVAGTGGYWNTEAFF. The chain is built from TRBV9 and TRBJ1-1; 11 bases are a match to TRBD1. CDR3 length: 18 amino acids. The J segment lost 1 base and the V segment lost 0 bases, leaving 8 bases of the junction unmatched. The germline V gene has CDR1 SGDLS and CDR2 YYNGEE.

J is TRBJ2-2 and V is TRBV6-1; no firm D call. Trimming stripped 2 bases from V and 0 bases from J, with 4 bases between. The CDR3 extends over 14 amino acids. Germline V gene data show CDR1 as MNHNS and CDR2 as SASEGT. The CDR3 bases are TGTGCCAGCAGTGAACAGACGAACACCGGGGAGCTGTTTTTT. Amino acids: CASSEQTNTGELFF.

This clonotype was counted between two and nine times. One end of the junction is discordant with germline, which a read error may explain. V usage is TRBV7-7 and J usage is TRBJ2-5; D gene unclear. CDR3 length: 13 amino acids. Germline loops: CDR1 SSHAT, CDR2 FNYEAQ (reference sequence). In nucleotides, the CDR3 is TGTGCTAGCAGCTTCCAAAGAGAAGAGACCCAGTACTTC. The encoded protein is CASSFQREETQYF.